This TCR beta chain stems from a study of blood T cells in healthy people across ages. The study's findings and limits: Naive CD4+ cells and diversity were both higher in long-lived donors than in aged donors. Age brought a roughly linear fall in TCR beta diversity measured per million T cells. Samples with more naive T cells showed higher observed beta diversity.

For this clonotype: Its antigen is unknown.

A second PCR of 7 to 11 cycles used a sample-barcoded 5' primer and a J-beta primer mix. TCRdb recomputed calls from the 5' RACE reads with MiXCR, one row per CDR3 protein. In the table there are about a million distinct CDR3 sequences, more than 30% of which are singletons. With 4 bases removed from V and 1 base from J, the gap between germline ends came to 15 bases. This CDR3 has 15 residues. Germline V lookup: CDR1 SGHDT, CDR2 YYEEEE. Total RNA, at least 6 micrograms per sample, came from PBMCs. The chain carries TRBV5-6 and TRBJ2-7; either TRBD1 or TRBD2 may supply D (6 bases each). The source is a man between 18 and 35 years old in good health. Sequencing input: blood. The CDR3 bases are TGTGCCAGCAGCCCGGGTGGGGGGCAGTCCTACGAGCAGTACTTC. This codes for CASSPGGGQSYEQYF.